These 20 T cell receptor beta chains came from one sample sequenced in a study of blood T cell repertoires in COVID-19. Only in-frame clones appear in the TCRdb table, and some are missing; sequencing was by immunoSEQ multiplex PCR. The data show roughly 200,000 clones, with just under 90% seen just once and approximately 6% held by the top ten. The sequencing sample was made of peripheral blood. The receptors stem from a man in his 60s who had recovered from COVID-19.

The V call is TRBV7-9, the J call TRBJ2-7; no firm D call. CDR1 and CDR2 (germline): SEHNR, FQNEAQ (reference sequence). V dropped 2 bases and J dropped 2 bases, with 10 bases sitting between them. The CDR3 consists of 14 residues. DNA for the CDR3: TGTGCCAGCAGCTTAATGACACCCCCCTACGAGCAGTACTTC. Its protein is CASSLMTPPYEQYF.

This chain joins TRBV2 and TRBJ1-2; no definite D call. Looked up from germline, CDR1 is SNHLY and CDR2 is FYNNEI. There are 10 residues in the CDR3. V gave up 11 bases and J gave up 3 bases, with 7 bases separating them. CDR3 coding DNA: TGTGCCTCAGAGGACTATGGCTACACCTTC. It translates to CASEDYGYTF.

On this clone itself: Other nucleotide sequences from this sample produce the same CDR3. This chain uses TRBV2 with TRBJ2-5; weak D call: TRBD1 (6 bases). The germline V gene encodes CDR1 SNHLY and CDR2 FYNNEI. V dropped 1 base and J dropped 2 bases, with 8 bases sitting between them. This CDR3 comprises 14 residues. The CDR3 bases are TGTGCCAGCAGTGAAGTAAGGGGGCAAGAGACCCAGTACTTC. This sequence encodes CASSEVRGQETQYF. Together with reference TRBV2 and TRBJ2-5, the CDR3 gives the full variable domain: EPEVTQTPSHQVTQMGQEVILRCVPISNHLYFYWYRQILGQKVEFLVSFYNNEISEKSEIFDDQFSVERPDGSNFTLKIRSTKLEDSAMYFCASSEVRGQETQYFGPGTRLLVL.

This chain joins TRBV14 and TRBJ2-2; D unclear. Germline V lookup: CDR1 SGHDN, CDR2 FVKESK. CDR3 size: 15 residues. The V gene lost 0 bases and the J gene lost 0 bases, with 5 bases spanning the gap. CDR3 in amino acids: CASSQERTNTGELFF. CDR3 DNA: TGTGCCAGCAGCCAAGAGAGAACGAACACCGGGGAGCTGTTTTTT.

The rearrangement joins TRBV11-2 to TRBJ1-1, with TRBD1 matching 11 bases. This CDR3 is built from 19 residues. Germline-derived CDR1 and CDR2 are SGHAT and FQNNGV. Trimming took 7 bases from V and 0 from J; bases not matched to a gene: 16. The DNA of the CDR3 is TGTGCCAGCATCCCTGGGACGGGACAGGGGGTTTTAATGAACACTGAAGCTTTCTTT. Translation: CASIPGTGQGVLMNTEAFF. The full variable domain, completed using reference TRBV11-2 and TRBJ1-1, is EAGVAQSPRYKIIEKRQSVAFWCNPISGHATLYWYQQILGQGPKLLIQFQNNGVVDDSQLPKDRFSAERLKGVDSTLKIQPAKLEDSAVYLCASIPGTGQGVLMNTEAFFGQGTRLTVV.

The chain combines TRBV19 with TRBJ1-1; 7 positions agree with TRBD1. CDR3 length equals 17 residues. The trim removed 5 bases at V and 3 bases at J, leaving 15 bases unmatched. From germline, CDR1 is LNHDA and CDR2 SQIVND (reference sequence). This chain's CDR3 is CASSPPRQGGLDTEAFF. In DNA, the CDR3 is TGTGCCAGTAGTCCCCCAAGGCAGGGGGGTTTGGACACTGAAGCTTTCTTT.

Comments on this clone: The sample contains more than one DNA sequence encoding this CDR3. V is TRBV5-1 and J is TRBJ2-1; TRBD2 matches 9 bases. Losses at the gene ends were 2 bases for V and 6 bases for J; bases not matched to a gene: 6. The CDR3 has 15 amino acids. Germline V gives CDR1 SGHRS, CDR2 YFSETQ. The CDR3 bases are TGCGCCAGCAGCTTAGGGCTAGCGGGGTTCAATGAGCAGTTCTTC. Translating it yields CASSLGLAGFNEQFF.

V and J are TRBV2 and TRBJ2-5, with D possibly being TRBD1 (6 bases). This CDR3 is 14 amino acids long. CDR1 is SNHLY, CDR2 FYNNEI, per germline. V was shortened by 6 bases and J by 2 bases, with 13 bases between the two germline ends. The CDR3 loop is CASSAGTNQETQYF. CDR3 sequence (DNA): TGTGCCAGCAGCGCCGGGACAAATCAAGAGACCCAGTACTTC.

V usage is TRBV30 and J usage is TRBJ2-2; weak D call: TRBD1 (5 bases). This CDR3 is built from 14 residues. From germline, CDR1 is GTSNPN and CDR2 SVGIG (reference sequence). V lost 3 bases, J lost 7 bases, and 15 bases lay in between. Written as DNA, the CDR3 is TGTGCCTGGAGAATGGGGCGTAAGCTCGGGGAGCTGTTTTTT. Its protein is CAWRMGRKLGELFF.

CDR3 residues: CASSPRRAGTGELFF. DNA of the CDR3: TGTGCCAGTAGTCCTCGACGAGCGGGGACCGGGGAGCTGTTTTTT. This chain uses TRBV19 with TRBJ2-2, with 7 positions matching TRBD2. V lost 5 bases and J lost 5; bases outside the gene matches: 8. CDR3 length: 15 amino acids. The germline gives CDR1 LNHDA, CDR2 SQIVND (reference sequence). Together with reference TRBV19 and TRBJ2-2, the CDR3 gives the full variable domain: DGGITQSPKYLFRKEGQNVTLSCEQNLNHDAMYWYRQDPGQGLRLIYYSQIVNDFQKGDIAEGYSVSREKKESFPLTVTSAQKNPTAFYLCASSPRRAGTGELFFGEGSRLTVL.

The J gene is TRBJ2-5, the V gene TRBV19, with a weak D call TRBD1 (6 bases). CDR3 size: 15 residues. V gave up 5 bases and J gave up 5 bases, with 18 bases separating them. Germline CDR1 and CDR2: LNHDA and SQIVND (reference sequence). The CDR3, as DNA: TGTGCCAGTAGTTTTGGGGCTGGGACAATGGAGACCCAGTACTTC. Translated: CASSFGAGTMETQYF. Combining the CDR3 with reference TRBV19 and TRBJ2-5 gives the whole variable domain DGGITQSPKYLFRKEGQNVTLSCEQNLNHDAMYWYRQDPGQGLRLIYYSQIVNDFQKGDIAEGYSVSREKKESFPLTVTSAQKNPTAFYLCASSFGAGTMETQYFGPGTRLLVL.

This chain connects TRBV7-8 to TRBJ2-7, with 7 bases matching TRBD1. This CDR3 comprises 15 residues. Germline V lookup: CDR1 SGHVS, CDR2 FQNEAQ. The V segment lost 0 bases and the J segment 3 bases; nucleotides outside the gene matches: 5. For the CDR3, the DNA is TGTGCCAGCAGCTTAGCACAACAGGGGTTCTACGAGCAGTACTTC. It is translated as CASSLAQQGFYEQYF.

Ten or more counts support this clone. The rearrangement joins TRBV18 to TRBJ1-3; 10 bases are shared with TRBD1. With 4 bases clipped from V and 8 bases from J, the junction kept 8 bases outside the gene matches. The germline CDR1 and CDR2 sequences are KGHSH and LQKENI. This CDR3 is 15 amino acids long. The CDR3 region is CASSQPGQGKDTIYF. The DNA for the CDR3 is TGTGCCAGCTCACAACCGGGACAGGGGAAAGACACCATATATTTT.

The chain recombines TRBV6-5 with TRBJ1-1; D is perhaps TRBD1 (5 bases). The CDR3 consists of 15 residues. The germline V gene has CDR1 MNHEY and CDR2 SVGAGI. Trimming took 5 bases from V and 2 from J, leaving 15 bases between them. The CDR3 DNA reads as TGTGCCAGCAGTCAGATCAGGGATTATAACACTGAAGCTTTCTTT. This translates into CASSQIRDYNTEAFF.

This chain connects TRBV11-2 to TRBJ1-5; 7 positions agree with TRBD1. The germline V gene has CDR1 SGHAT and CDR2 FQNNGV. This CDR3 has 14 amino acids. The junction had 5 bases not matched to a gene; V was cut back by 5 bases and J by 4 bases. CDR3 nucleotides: TGTGCCAGCAGCGCCCCAGGGGGAAATCAGCCCCAGCATTTT. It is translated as CASSAPGGNQPQHF.

CDR3: CASSQDDRGANTGELFF. Written as DNA, the CDR3 is TGCGCCAGCAGCCAAGATGACAGGGGCGCGAACACCGGGGAGCTGTTTTTT. The gene calls are TRBV4-3 and TRBJ2-2; 8 nucleotides agree with TRBD1. This CDR3 has 17 amino acids. Trimming cost V 0 bases and J 0 bases; bases outside gene matches: 3. From germline, CDR1 is LGHNA and CDR2 YSLEER.

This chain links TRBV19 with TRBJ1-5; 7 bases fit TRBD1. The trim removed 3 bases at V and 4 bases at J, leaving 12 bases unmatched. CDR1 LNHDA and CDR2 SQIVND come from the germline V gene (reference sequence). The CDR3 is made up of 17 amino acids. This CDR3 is CASSIRGRNRGNQPQHF. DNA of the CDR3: TGTGCCAGTAGTATCCGAGGTAGGAACAGGGGTAATCAGCCCCAGCATTTT.

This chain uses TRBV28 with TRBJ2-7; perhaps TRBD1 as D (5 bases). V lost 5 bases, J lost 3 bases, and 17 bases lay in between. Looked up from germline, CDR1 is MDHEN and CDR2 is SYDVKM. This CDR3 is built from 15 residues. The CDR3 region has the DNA TGTGCCAGCAGTCCCCCTGGGGCGCGAGACTACGAGCAGTACTTC. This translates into CASSPPGARDYEQYF.

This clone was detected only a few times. The CDR3 region has the DNA TGTGCCACCAGCAGAGATACGACTATCGGTTCACCCCTCCACTTT. Protein product: CATSRDTTIGSPLHF. The chain couples TRBV15 to TRBJ1-6; no clear D. CDR1 is LNHNV and CDR2 is YYDKDF in the germline V gene (reference sequence). This CDR3 comprises 15 residues. V was trimmed by 0 bases and J by 9 bases, leaving 12 bases between them. Complete variable domain (other parts from reference TRBV15 and TRBJ1-6): DAMVIQNPRYQVTQFGKPVTLSCSQTLNHNVMYWYQQKSSQAPKLLFHYYDKDFNNEADTPDNFQSRRPNTSFCFLDIRSPGLGDTAMYLCATSRDTTIGSPLHFGNGTRLTVT.

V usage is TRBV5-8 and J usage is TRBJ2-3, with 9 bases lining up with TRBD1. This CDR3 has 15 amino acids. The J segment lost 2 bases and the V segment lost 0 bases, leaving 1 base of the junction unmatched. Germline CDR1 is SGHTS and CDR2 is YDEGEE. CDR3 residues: CASSLGTGVTDTQYF. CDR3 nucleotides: TGTGCCAGCAGCTTGGGGACAGGGGTCACAGATACGCAGTATTTT.